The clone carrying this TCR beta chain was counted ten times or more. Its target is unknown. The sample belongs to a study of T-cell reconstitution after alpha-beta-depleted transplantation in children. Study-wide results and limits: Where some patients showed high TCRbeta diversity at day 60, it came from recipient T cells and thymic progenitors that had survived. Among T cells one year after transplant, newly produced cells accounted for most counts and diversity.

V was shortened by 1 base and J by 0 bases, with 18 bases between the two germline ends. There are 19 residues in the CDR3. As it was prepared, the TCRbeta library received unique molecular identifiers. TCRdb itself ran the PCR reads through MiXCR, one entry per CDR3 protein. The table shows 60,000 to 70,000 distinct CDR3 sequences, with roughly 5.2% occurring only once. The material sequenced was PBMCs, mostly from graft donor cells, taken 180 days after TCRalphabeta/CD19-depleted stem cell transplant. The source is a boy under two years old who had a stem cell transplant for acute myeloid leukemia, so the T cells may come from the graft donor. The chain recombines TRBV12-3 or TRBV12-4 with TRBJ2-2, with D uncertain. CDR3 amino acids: CASSLDNDGINTNTGELFF. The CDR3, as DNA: TGTGCCAGCAGTTTAGACAACGATGGAATAAACACGAACACCGGGGAGCTGTTTTTT.